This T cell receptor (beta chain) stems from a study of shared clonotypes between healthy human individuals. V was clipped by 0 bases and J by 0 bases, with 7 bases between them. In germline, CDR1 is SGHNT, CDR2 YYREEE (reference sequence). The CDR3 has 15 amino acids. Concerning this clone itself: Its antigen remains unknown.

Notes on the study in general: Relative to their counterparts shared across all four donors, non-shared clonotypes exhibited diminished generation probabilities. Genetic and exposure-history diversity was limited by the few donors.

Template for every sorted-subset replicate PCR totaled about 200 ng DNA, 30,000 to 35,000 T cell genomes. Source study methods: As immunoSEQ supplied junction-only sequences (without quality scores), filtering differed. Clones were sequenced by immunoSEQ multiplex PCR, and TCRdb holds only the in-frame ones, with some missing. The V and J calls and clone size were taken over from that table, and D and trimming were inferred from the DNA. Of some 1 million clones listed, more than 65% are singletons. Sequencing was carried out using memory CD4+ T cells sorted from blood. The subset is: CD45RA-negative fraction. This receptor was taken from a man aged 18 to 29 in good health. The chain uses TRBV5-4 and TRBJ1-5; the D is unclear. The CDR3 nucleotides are TGTGCCAGCAGCTTGGGCGGCCTTAGCAATCAGCCCCAGCATTTT. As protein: CASSLGGLSNQPQHF. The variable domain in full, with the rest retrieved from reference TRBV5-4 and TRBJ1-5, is ETGVTQSPTHLIKTRGQQVTLRCSSQSGHNTVSWYQQALGQGPQFIFQYYREEENGRGNFPPRFSGLQFPNYSSELNVNALELDDSALYLCASSLGGLSNQPQHFGDGTRLSIL.